Given below is one TCR beta chain in context. The record originates from a study of cytomegalovirus exposure and HLA in healthy donors. Researchers ran the PCR with 60 Vbeta and 13 Jbeta primers. The assay was immunoSEQ multiplex PCR, and TCRdb's table has in-frame clones only and misses some. The sample holds over 30,000 clones, about two thirds seen once. Sequenced sample: PBMCs. This TCR was recovered from a man aged 35-49 years in good health and CMV-seropositive.

CDR3 loop: CASNRGFTGELFF. In DNA, the CDR3 is TGTGCCAGCAACAGGGGGTTTACCGGGGAGCTGTTTTTT. The rearrangement links TRBV2 to TRBJ2-2, with 8 bases that match TRBD1. Unmatched junction bases numbered 3, after V lost 7 bases and J lost 5 bases. This CDR3 has 13 residues. Germline CDR1 and CDR2: SNHLY and FYNNEI.